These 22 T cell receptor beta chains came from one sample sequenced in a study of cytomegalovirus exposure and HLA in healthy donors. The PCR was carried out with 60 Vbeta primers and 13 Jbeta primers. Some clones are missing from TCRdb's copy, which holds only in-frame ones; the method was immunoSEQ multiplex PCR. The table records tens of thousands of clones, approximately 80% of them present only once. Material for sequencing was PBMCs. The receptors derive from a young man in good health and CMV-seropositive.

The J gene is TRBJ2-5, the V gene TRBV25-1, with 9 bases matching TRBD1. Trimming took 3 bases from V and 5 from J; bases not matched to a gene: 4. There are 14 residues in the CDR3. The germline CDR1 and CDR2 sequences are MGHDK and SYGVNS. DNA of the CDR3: TGTGCCAGCAGTGAGGGACAGGGTTGGGAGACCCAGTACTTC. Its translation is CASSEGQGWETQYF.

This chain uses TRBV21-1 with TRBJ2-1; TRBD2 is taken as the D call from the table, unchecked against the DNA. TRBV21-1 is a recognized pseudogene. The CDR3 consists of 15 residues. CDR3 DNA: TGTGCCAGCAGCAAATTGATGCGGCGGGAGTGTGAGCAGTTCTTC. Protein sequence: CASSKLMRRECEQFF.

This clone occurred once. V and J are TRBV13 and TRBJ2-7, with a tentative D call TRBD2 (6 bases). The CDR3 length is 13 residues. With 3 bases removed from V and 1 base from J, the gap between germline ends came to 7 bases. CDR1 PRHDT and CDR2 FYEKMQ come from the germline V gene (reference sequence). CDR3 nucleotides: TGTGCCAGCAGCTTCGGGGGTTCCTACGAGCAGTACTTC. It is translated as CASSFGGSYEQYF.

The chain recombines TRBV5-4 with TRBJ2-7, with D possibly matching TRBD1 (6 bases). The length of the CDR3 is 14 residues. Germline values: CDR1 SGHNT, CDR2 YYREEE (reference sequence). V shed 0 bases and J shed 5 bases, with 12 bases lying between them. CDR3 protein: CASSLDRAADEQYF. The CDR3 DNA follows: TGTGCCAGCAGCTTGGACAGGGCGGCGGACGAGCAGTACTTC.

DNA of the CDR3: TGTGCCTGGAGTCCTCGGGGCAGGGGATCCTACGAGCAGTACTTC. As protein: CAWSPRGRGSYEQYF. The gene calls are TRBV30 and TRBJ2-7; D might be TRBD1 (6 bases). V lost 2 bases and J lost 1, with 15 bases in between. Germline CDR1 GTSNPN, CDR2 SVGIG (reference sequence). This CDR3 region has 15 residues.

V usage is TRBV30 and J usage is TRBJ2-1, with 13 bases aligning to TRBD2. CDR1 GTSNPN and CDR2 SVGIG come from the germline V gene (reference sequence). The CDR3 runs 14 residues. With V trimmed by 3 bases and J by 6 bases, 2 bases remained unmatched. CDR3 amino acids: CAWRGLAGSNEQFF. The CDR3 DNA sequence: TGTGCCTGGAGGGGACTAGCGGGGTCCAATGAGCAGTTCTTC.

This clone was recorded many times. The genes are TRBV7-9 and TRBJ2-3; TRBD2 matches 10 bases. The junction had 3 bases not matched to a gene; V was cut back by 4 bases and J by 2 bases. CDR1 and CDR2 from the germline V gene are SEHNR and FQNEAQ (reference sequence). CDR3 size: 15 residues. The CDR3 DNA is TGTGCCAGCAGCTCTAGCGGGAGAGACACAGATACGCAGTATTTT. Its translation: CASSSSGRDTDTQYF.

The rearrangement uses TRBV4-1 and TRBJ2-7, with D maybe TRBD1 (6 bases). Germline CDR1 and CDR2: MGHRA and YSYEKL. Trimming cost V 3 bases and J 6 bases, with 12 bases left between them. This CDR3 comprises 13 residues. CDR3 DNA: TGCGCCAGCAGCCATGTCGGACAGTCCGAGCAGTACTTC. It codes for CASSHVGQSEQYF.

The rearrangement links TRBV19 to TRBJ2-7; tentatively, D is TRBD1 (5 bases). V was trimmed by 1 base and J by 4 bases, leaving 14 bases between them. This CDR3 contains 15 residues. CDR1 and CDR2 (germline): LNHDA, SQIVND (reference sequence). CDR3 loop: CASSIVSGQGYEQYF. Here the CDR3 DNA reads TGTGCCAGTAGTATAGTCTCCGGTCAGGGATACGAGCAGTACTTC.

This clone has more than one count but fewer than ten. DNA for the CDR3: TGTGCCAGCAGTGAACAGGGGCCCGCTTTCTTT. Amino acid sequence: CASSEQGPAFF. The chain carries TRBV25-1 and TRBJ1-1; tentatively, D is TRBD1 (6 bases). Per germline, CDR1 MGHDK and CDR2 SYGVNS. The CDR3 has 11 residues. V shed 2 bases and J shed 11 bases, with 9 bases lying between them. Full variable domain (missing parts from reference TRBV25-1 and TRBJ1-1): EADIYQTPRYLVIGTGKKITLECSQTMGHDKMYWYQQDPGMELHLIHYSYGVNSTEKGDLSSESTVSRIRTEHFPLTLESARPSHTSQYLCASSEQGPAFFGQGTRLTVV.

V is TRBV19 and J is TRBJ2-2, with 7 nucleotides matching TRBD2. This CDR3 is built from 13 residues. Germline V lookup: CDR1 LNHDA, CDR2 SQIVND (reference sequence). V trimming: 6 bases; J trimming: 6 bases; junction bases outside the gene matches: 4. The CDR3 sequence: CASRGGSPGELFF. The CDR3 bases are TGTGCCAGTAGAGGCGGGAGCCCCGGGGAGCTGTTTTTT.

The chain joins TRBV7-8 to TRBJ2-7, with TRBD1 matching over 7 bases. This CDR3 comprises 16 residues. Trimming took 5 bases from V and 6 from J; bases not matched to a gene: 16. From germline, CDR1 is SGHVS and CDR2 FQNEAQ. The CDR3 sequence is CASSLPTGLLGGEQYF. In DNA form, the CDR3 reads TGTGCCAGCAGCCTCCCGACAGGGTTGCTTGGAGGCGAGCAGTACTTC.

The CDR3 sequence: CASSHRQFNANYGYTF. The DNA for the CDR3 is TGTGCCAGCAGCCATCGACAGTTTAATGCTAACTATGGCTACACCTTC. V usage is TRBV7-9 and J usage is TRBJ1-2, with D maybe TRBD1 (5 bases). Trimming pared 5 bases from V and 0 bases from J, leaving 16 bases between. The CDR3 is made up of 16 amino acids. Germline CDR1 is SEHNR and CDR2 is FQNEAQ (reference sequence).

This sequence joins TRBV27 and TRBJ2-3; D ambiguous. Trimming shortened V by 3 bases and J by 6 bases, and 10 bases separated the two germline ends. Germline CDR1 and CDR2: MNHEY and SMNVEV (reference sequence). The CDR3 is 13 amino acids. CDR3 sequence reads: CASSLRIRDTQYF. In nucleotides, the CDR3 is TGTGCCAGCAGTTTGAGGATTAGGGATACGCAGTATTTT.

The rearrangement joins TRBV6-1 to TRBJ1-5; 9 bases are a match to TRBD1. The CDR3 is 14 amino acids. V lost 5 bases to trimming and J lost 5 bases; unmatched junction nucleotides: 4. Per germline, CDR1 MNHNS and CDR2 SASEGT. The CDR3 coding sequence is TGTGCCAGCAGTCCACAGGGGGCGGATCAGCCCCAGCATTTT. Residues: CASSPQGADQPQHF.

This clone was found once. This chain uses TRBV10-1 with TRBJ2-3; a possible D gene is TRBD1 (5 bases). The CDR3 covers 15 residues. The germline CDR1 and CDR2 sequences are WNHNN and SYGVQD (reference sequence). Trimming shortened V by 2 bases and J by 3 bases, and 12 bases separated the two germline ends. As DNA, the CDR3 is TGCGCCAGCAGTGAGCAAAGGGGCCCGACAGATACGCAGTATTTT. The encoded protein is CASSEQRGPTDTQYF.

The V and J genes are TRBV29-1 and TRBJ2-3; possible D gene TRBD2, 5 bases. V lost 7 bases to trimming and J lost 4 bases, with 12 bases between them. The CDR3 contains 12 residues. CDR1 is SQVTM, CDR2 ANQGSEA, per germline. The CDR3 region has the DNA TGCAGCGCCGGGGTTCAGTCAGATACGCAGTATTTT. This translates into CSAGVQSDTQYF.

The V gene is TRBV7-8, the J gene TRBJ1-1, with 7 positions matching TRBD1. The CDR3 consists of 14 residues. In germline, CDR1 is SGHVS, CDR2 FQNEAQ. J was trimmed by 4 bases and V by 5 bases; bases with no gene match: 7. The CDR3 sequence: CASSPIQGSTEAFF. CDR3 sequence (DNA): TGTGCCAGCAGCCCAATACAGGGGAGCACTGAAGCTTTCTTT.

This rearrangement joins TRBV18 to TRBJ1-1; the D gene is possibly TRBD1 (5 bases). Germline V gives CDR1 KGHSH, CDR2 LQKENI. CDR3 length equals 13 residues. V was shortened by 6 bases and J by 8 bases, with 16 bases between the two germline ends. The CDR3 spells CASSDTGNGEAFF. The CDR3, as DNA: TGTGCCAGCTCGGATACAGGTAATGGCGAAGCTTTCTTT.

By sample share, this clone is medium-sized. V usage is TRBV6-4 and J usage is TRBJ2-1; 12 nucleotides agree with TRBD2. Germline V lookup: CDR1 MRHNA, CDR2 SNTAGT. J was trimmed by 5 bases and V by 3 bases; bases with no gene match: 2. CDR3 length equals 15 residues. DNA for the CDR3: TGTGCCAGCAGTGAGGGGACTAGCGGGCACAATGAGCAGTTCTTC. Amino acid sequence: CASSEGTSGHNEQFF.

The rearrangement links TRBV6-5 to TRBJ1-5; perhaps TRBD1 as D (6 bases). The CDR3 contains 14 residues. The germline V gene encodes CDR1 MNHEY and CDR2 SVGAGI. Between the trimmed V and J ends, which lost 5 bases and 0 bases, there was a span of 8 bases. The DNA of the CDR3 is TGTGCCAGCAGTCGGACAGATAGCAATCAGCCCCAGCATTTT. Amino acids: CASSRTDSNQPQHF.

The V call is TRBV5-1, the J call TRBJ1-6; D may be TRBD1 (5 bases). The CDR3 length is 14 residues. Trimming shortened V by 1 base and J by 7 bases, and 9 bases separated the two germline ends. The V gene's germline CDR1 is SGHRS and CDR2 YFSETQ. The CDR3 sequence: CASSLWGENSPLHF. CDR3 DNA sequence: TGCGCCAGCAGCTTGTGGGGCGAGAATTCACCCCTCCACTTT. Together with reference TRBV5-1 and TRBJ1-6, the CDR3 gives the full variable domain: KAGVTQTPRYLIKTRGQQVTLSCSPISGHRSVSWYQQTPGQGLQFLFEYFSETQRNKGNFPGRFSGRQFSNSRSEMNVSTLELGDSALYLCASSLWGENSPLHFGNGTRLTVT.